This T cell receptor beta chain originates from a study of PD-1 blockade in classical Hodgkin lymphoma. With no exception, relapse followed autologous stem cell transplantation in all patients, and brentuximab vedotin exposure varied. Only in-frame clones appear in the TCRdb table, and some are missing; sequencing was by immunoSEQ multiplex PCR. The data show 55,000 to 65,000 clones, 85% to 90% seen once. The table lists this clone with a count of one. The antigen remains unidentified. Study results and caveats: Whoever responded completely had baseline diversity much like that seen in newly diagnosed patients. While CD8+ TCR diversity did not rise significantly by C4D1, CD4+ TCR diversity did.

CDR1 is ENHRY and CDR2 is SYGVKD in the germline V gene. The ends lost 3 bases at V and 2 bases at J; junction bases unmatched: 7. This CDR3 comprises 17 residues. The receptor comes from a human donor with classical Hodgkin lymphoma. V gene TRBV10-3 combines with J gene TRBJ2-7; 13 bases line up with TRBD2. The sequences come from peripheral blood mononuclear cells (PBMCs), collected at baseline. The CDR3 DNA is TGTGCCATCAGTGACTCGACTAGCGGGGGGTTTACCTACGAGCAGTACTTC. Its translation: CAISDSTSGGFTYEQYF.